This TCR beta chain is drawn from a study of T-cell reconstitution after alpha-beta-depleted transplantation in children. Regarding the study as a whole: Several hundred expanded graft clones reportedly gave rise to the alpha-beta T cells present about two months after transplant.

The CDR3 covers 15 residues. Germline values: CDR1 SEHNR, CDR2 FQNEAQ (reference sequence). The V and J ends lost 3 bases and 4 bases respectively, with 15 bases between them. Comments on this clonotype: Antigen: not known.

Unique molecular identifiers were incorporated into the prepared TCRbeta library. TCRdb itself ran the PCR reads through MiXCR, one entry per CDR3 protein. This table has fewer than 750,000 distinct CDR3 sequences, 25% to 30% appearing once. The specimen comprised PBMCs, sampled before TCRalphabeta/CD19-depleted stem cell transplant. V gene TRBV7-9 combines with J gene TRBJ2-5, with no clear D. This receptor was obtained from a boy under three years old with Wiskott-Aldrich syndrome, due to receive a stem cell transplant. CDR3 sequence (DNA): TGTGCCAGCAGCTTGACCCTCGACGCAGGAGAGACCCAGTACTTC. This encodes CASSLTLDAGETQYF.